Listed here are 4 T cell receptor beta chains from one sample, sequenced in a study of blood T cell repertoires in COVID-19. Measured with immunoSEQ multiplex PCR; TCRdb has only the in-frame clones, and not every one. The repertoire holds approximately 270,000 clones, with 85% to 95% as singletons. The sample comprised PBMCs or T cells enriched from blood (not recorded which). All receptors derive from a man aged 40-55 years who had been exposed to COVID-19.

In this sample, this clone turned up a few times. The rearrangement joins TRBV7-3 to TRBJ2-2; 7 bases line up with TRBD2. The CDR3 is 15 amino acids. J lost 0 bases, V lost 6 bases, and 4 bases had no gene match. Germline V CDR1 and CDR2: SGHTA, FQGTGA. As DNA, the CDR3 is TGTGCCAGCAGGCCGACTAGCTCGAACACCGGGGAGCTGTTTTTT. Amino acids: CASRPTSSNTGELFF.

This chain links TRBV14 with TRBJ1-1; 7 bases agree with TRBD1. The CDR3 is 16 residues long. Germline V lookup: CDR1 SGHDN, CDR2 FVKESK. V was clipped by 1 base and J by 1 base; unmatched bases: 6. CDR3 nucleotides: TGTGCCAGCAGCCAAGGCGACAGGGTTTGGAACACTGAAGCTTTCTTT. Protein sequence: CASSQGDRVWNTEAFF. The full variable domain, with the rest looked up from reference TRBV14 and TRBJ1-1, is EAGVTQFPSHSVIEKGQTVTLRCDPISGHDNLYWYRRVMGKEIKFLLHFVKESKQDESGMPNNRFLAERTGGTYSTLKVQPAELEDSGVYFCASSQGDRVWNTEAFFGQGTRLTVV.

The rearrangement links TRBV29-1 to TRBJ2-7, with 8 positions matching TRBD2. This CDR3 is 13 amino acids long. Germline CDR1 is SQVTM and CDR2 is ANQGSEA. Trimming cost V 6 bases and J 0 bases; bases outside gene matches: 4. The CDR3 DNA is TGCAGCGTCCTTAGCGGGATCTCCTACGAGCAGTACTTC. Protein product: CSVLSGISYEQYF.

As DNA, the CDR3 is TGTGCCAGCAGTGGAAGGCTAGCGGGAGACGAGCAGTTCTTC. This sequence encodes CASSGRLAGDEQFF. J is TRBJ2-1 and V is TRBV2, with 10 bases that match TRBD2. The junction had 7 bases not matched to a gene; V was cut back by 4 bases and J by 10 bases. CDR3 length: 14 residues. Germline loops: CDR1 SNHLY, CDR2 FYNNEI.